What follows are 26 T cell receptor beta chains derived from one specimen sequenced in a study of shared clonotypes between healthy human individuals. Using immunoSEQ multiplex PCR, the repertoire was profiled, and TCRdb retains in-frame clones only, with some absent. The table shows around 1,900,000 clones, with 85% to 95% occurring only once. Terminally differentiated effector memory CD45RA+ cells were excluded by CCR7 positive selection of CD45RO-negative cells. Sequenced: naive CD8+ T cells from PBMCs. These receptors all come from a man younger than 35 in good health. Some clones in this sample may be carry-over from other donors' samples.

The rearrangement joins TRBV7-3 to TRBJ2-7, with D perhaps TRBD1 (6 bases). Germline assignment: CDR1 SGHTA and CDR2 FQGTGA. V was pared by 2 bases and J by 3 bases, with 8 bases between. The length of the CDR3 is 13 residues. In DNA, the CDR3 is TGTGCCAGCAGCTTAGGGACACACTACGAGCAGTACTTC. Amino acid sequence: CASSLGTHYEQYF.

The CDR3 spells CASSLALHSGANVLTF. The DNA of the CDR3 is TGTGCCAGCAGTTTGGCCCTTCACTCTGGGGCCAACGTCCTGACTTTC. This chain joins TRBV28 and TRBJ2-6; the D is unclear. The CDR3 contains 16 residues. Looked up from germline, CDR1 is MDHEN and CDR2 is SYDVKM. V was trimmed by 3 bases and J by 0 bases, leaving 9 bases between them. The full variable domain, rest sourced from reference TRBV28 and TRBJ2-6, is DVKVTQSSRYLVKRTGEKVFLECVQDMDHENMFWYRQDPGLGLRLIYFSYDVKMKEKGDIPEGYSVSREKKERFSLILESASTNQTSMYLCASSLALHSGANVLTFGAGSRLTVL.

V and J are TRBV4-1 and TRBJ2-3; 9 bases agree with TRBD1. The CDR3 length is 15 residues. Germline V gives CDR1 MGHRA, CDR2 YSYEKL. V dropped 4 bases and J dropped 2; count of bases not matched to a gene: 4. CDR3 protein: CASSPWDRATDTQYF. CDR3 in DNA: TGCGCCAGCAGCCCTTGGGACAGGGCCACAGATACGCAGTATTTT.

CDR3 sequence reads: CASSLSEYEGQYF. CDR3 DNA: TGTGCCAGCAGTTTATCGGAGTACGAGGGGCAGTACTTC. The chain joins TRBV28 to TRBJ2-7; maybe TRBD2 (5 bases). There are 13 residues in the CDR3. Per the germline V gene, CDR1 is MDHEN and CDR2 is SYDVKM. The germline V and J ends were trimmed by 1 base and 9 bases, with 13 bases remaining between them.

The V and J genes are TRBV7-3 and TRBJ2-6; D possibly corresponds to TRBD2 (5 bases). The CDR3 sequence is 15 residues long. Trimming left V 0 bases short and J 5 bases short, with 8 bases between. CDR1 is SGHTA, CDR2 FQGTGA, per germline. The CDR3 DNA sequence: TGTGCCAGCAGCTTAACAGGGAGCCGGGCCAACGTCCTGACTTTC. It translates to CASSLTGSRANVLTF.

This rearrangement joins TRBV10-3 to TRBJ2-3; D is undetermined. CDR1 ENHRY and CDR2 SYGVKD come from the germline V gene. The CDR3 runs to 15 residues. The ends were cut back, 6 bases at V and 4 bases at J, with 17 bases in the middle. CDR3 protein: CAISETEKESDTQYF. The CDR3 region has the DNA TGTGCCATCAGCGAGACTGAAAAGGAGTCAGATACGCAGTATTTT.

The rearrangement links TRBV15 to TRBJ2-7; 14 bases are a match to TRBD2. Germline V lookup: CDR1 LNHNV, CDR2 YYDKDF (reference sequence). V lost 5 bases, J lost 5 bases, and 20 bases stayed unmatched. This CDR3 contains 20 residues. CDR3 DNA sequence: TGTGCCACCAGCTCCGTTTGGGTGGGGACTAGCGGGAGAATGGCTCACGAGCAGTACTTC. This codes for CATSSVWVGTSGRMAHEQYF.

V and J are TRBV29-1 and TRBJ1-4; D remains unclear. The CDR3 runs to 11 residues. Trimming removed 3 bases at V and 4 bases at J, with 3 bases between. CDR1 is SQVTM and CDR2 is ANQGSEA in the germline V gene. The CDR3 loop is CSVDLNEKLFF. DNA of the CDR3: TGCAGCGTTGACCTTAATGAAAAACTGTTTTTT.

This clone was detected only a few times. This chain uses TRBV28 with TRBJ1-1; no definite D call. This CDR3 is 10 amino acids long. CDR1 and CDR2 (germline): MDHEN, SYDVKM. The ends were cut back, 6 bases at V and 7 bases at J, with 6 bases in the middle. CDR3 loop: CASSAVEAFF. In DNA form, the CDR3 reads TGTGCCAGCAGCGCCGTTGAAGCTTTCTTT.

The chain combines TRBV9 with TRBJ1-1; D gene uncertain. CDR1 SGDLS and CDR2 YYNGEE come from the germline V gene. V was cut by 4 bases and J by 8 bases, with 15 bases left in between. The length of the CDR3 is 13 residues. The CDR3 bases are TGTGCCAGCAGCCCATCCGGTGGGCTGGAAGCTTTCTTT. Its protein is CASSPSGGLEAFF. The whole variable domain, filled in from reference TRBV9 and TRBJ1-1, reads DSGVTQTPKHLITATGQRVTLRCSPRSGDLSVYWYQQSLDQGLQFLIQYYNGEERAKGNILERFSAQQFPDLHSELNLSSLELGDSALYFCASSPSGGLEAFFGQGTRLTVV.

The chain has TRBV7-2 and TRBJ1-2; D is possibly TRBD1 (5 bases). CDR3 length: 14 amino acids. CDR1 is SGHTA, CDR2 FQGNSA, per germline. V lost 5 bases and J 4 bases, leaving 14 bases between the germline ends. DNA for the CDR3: TGTGCCAGCAGCCCTTCGCGACAGCTCTATGGCTACACCTTC. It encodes CASSPSRQLYGYTF.

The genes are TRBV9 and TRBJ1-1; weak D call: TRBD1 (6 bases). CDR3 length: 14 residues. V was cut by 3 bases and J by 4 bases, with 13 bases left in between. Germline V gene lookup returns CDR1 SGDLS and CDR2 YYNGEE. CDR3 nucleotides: TGTGCCAGCAGCGCCCAAAAAGGGGGCACTGAAGCTTTCTTT. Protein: CASSAQKGGTEAFF. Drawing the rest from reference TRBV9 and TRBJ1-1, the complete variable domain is DSGVTQTPKHLITATGQRVTLRCSPRSGDLSVYWYQQSLDQGLQFLIQYYNGEERAKGNILERFSAQQFPDLHSELNLSSLELGDSALYFCASSAQKGGTEAFFGQGTRLTVV.

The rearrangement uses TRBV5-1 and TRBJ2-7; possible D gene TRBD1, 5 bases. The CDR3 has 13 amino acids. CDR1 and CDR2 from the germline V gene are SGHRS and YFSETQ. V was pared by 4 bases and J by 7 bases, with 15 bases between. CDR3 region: CASSPLDNLEQYF. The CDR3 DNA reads TGCGCCAGCAGCCCACTGGACAATCTAGAGCAGTACTTC.

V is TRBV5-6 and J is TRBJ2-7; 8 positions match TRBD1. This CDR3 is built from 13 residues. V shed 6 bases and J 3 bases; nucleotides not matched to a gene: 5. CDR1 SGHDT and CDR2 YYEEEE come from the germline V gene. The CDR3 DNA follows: TGTGCCAGCAAACAGGGGGAAAGCTACGAGCAGTACTTC. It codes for CASKQGESYEQYF.

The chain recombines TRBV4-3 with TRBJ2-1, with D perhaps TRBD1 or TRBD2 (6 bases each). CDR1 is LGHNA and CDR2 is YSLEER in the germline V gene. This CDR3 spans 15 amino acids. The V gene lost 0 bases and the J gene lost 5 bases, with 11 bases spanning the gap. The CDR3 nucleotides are TGCGCCAGCAGCCAAGAGTGGGGGGCGCACAATGAGCAGTTCTTC. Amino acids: CASSQEWGAHNEQFF.

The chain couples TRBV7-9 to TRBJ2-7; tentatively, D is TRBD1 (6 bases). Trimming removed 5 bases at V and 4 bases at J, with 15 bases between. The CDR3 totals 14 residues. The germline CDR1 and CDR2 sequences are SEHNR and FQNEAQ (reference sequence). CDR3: CASSPRDTPYEQYF. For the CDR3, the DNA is TGTGCCAGCAGCCCCCGGGACACCCCTTACGAGCAGTACTTC.

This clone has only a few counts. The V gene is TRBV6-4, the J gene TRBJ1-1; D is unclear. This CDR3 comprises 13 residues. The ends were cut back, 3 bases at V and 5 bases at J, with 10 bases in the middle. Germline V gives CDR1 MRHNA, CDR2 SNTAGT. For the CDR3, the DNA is TGTGCCAGCAGTGAAGGGAGGTATACTGAAGCTTTCTTT. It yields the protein CASSEGRYTEAFF.

CDR3 DNA sequence: TGCGCCAGCAGCTCTCTCGGAGGGTCTACGCAGTATTTT. This encodes CASSSLGGSTQYF. The V and J genes are TRBV4-1 and TRBJ2-3, with D maybe TRBD2 (6 bases). The CDR3 totals 13 residues. The V gene lost 5 bases and the J gene lost 8 bases, with 14 bases spanning the gap. Germline CDR1 is MGHRA and CDR2 is YSYEKL.

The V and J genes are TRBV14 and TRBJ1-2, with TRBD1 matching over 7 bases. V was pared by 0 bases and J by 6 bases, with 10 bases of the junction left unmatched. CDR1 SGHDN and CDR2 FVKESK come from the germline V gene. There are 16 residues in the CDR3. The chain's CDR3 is CASSQDPVGGRDGYTF. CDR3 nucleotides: TGTGCCAGCAGCCAAGATCCTGTAGGGGGCCGGGATGGCTACACCTTC.

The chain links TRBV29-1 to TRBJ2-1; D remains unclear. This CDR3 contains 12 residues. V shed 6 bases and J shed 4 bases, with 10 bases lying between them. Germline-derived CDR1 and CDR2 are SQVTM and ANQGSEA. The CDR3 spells CSVGQLYNEQFF. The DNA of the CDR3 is TGCAGCGTAGGGCAGTTATACAATGAGCAGTTCTTC.

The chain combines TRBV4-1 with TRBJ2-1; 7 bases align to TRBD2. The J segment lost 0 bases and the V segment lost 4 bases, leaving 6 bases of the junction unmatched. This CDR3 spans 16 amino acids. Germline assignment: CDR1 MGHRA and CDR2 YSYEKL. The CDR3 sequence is CASSPRVAGSYNEQFF. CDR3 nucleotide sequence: TGCGCCAGCAGCCCCCGTGTAGCGGGCTCCTACAATGAGCAGTTCTTC.

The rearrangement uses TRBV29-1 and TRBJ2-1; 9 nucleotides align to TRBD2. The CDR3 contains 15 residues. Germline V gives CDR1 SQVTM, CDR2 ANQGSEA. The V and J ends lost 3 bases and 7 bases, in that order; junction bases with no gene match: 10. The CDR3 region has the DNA TGCAGCGTTGACGGTCTAGCGGGACCCTGGAATGAGCAGTTCTTC. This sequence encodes CSVDGLAGPWNEQFF.

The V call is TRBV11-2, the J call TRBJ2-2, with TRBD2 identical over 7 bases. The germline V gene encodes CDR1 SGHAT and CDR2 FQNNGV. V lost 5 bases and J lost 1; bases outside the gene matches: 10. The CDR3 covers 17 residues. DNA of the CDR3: TGTGCCAGCAGCGGCGATCTAGCGGACCTGAACACCGGGGAGCTGTTTTTT. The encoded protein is CASSGDLADLNTGELFF.

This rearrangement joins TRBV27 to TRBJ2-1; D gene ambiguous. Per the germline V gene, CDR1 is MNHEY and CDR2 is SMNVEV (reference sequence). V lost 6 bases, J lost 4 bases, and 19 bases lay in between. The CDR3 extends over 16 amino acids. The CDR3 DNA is TGTGCCAGCAGCCGAGTTTTCCTGGGGTCGTACAATGAGCAGTTCTTC. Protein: CASSRVFLGSYNEQFF.

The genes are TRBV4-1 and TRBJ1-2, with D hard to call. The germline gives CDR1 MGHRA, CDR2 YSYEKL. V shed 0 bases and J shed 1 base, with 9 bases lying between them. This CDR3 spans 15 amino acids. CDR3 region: CASSQESDLNYGYTF. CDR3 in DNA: TGCGCCAGCAGCCAAGAATCAGATCTTAACTATGGCTACACCTTC.

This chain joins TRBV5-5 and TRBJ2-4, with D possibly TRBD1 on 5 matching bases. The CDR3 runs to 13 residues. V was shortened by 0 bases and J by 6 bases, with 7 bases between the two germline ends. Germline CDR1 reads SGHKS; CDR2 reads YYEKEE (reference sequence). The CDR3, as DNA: TGTGCCAGCAGCTTGGGGGGCGTAAACATTCAGTACTTC. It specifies CASSLGGVNIQYF.